Listed here are 15 T cell receptor beta chains from one sample, sequenced in a study of cytomegalovirus exposure and HLA in healthy donors. It was with 60 Vbeta and 13 Jbeta primers that the PCR ran. Data came from immunoSEQ multiplex PCR; TCRdb stores just in-frame clones and leaves some out. The data contain 150,000 to 200,000 clones, around 74% of them singletons. Sequences were obtained from PBMCs. Source of these receptors: a female donor in good health and CMV-seronegative.

The rearrangement links TRBV28 to TRBJ1-2; D is perhaps TRBD1 (5 bases). The CDR3 covers 14 residues. Trimming took off 3 bases at V and 7 bases at J, with 15 bases between the two ends. Germline-derived CDR1 and CDR2 are MDHEN and SYDVKM. The CDR3 here is CASSLKGRGFGYTF. The CDR3 bases are TGTGCCAGCAGTTTGAAGGGAAGGGGTTTTGGCTACACCTTC.

The chain employs TRBV5-1 and TRBJ2-2; TRBD1 might be the D (6 bases). CDR3 length equals 17 residues. The germline V gene has CDR1 SGHRS and CDR2 YFSETQ. Trimming stripped 2 bases from V and 7 bases from J, with 21 bases between. DNA of the CDR3: TGCGCCAGCAGCTTTGGGTCGGACAGATTTTTTCGCGGGGAGCTGTTTTTT. It translates to CASSFGSDRFFRGELFF.

The chain combines TRBV5-1 with TRBJ1-5, with 8 bases lining up with TRBD1. The CDR3 is made up of 15 amino acids. CDR1 is SGHRS, CDR2 YFSETQ, per germline. The ends lost 2 bases at V and 4 bases at J; junction bases unmatched: 5. The DNA for the CDR3 is TGCGCCAGCAGCTTAGGCAGGGGGCCGAATCAGCCCCAGCATTTT. Encoded protein: CASSLGRGPNQPQHF.

The chain couples TRBV28 to TRBJ2-1, with 8 bases matching TRBD1. The germline V gene encodes CDR1 MDHEN and CDR2 SYDVKM. The CDR3 is 16 residues long. J was trimmed by 0 bases and V by 1 base; bases with no gene match: 2. CDR3 amino acids: CASSLSGTGSYNEQFF. CDR3 nucleotides: TGTGCCAGCAGTTTATCCGGGACAGGCTCCTACAATGAGCAGTTCTTC.

The chain couples TRBV9 to TRBJ1-2, with a tentative D call TRBD1 (6 bases). Deletions cut 0 bases from V and 0 bases from J, with 9 bases between. Germline assignment: CDR1 SGDLS and CDR2 YYNGEE. The CDR3 has 15 residues. The CDR3 spells CASSVVQGSNYGYTF. In DNA, the CDR3 is TGTGCCAGCAGCGTAGTACAGGGTTCTAACTATGGCTACACCTTC.

V usage is TRBV7-2 and J usage is TRBJ2-5; weak D call: TRBD1 (6 bases). V lost 5 bases and J lost 3, with 10 bases in between. This CDR3 has 13 amino acids. CDR1 is SGHTA, CDR2 FQGNSA, per germline. The CDR3 protein is CASSPRQEETQYF. Written as DNA, the CDR3 is TGTGCCAGCAGCCCCCGACAGGAAGAGACCCAGTACTTC.

This clone was counted a single time. The chain combines TRBV18 with TRBJ2-7; a possible D gene is TRBD1 (5 bases). The CDR3 runs to 13 residues. The germline V gene encodes CDR1 KGHSH and CDR2 LQKENI. V was cut by 0 bases and J by 10 bases, with 13 bases left in between. CDR3: CASSPPQGKTQYF. The CDR3, as DNA: TGTGCCAGCTCACCACCCCAGGGTAAAACCCAGTACTTC.

The chain couples TRBV19 to TRBJ2-1, with a weak D call TRBD1 (5 bases). Germline-derived CDR1 and CDR2 are LNHDA and SQIVND (reference sequence). This CDR3 is 15 amino acids long. Trimming left V 6 bases short and J 0 bases short, with 12 bases between. CDR3 sequence: CASRPSRASYNEQFF. Written as DNA, the CDR3 is TGTGCCAGTAGACCCAGCAGGGCCTCCTACAATGAGCAGTTCTTC. Supplemented by reference TRBV19 and TRBJ2-1, the full variable domain reads DGGITQSPKYLFRKEGQNVTLSCEQNLNHDAMYWYRQDPGQGLRLIYYSQIVNDFQKGDIAEGYSVSREKKESFPLTVTSAQKNPTAFYLCASRPSRASYNEQFFGPGTRLTVL.

The rearrangement joins TRBV6-5 to TRBJ1-1; 7 positions match TRBD1. This CDR3 region has 13 residues. V was clipped by 5 bases and J by 4 bases; unmatched bases: 4. The germline CDR1 and CDR2 sequences are MNHEY and SVGAGI. CDR3 DNA: TGTGCCAGCAGTGGTAGGGGGCGCACTGAAGCTTTCTTT. Translating it yields CASSGRGRTEAFF.

This clone was detected a few times. The CDR3 loop is CASSVEEGTEAFF. The CDR3, as DNA: TGTGCCAGCAGTGTCGAGGAGGGCACTGAAGCTTTCTTT. The chain combines TRBV6-6 with TRBJ1-1; D is ambiguous. Germline V CDR1 and CDR2: MNHNY, SVGAGI (reference sequence). Trimming took off 5 bases at V and 4 bases at J, with 11 bases between the two ends. The CDR3 runs to 13 residues.

The gene calls are TRBV5-4 and TRBJ2-2; 9 bases are shared with TRBD1. The CDR3 length is 20 residues. Germline V gene sequence: CDR1 SGHNT, CDR2 YYREEE (reference sequence). J gave up 7 bases and V 3 bases, and 22 bases lay outside the gene matches. This CDR3 reads CASSSIDRGWRGGNLGELFF. CDR3 in DNA: TGTGCCAGCAGCTCTATCGACAGGGGGTGGCGCGGGGGCAATCTCGGGGAGCTGTTTTTT.

This sequence joins TRBV28 and TRBJ2-7, with TRBD2 matching over 9 bases. Germline V gives CDR1 MDHEN, CDR2 SYDVKM. The CDR3 runs 15 residues. V shed 1 base, J shed 7 bases, and the junction held 8 bases outside the gene matches. CDR3 region: CASSLLAGGRQEQYF. CDR3 sequence (DNA): TGTGCCAGCAGTTTATTGGCGGGGGGGCGTCAGGAGCAGTACTTC. The full variable domain, with the rest looked up from reference TRBV28 and TRBJ2-7, is DVKVTQSSRYLVKRTGEKVFLECVQDMDHENMFWYRQDPGLGLRLIYFSYDVKMKEKGDIPEGYSVSREKKERFSLILESASTNQTSMYLCASSLLAGGRQEQYFGPGTRLTVT.

The chain recombines TRBV5-1 with TRBJ2-7, with TRBD2 matching 7 bases. Unmatched junction bases numbered 2, after V lost 3 bases and J lost 5 bases. The V gene's germline CDR1 is SGHRS and CDR2 YFSETQ. This CDR3 has 12 amino acids. CDR3 DNA: TGCGCCAGCAGCTGGGGGGGGGACGAGCAGTACTTC. It codes for CASSWGGDEQYF. The full variable domain, completed using reference TRBV5-1 and TRBJ2-7, is KAGVTQTPRYLIKTRGQQVTLSCSPISGHRSVSWYQQTPGQGLQFLFEYFSETQRNKGNFPGRFSGRQFSNSRSEMNVSTLELGDSALYLCASSWGGDEQYFGPGTRLTVT.

Comments on this clone: One junction end does not reproduce the germline sequence, and a read error may be involved. This sequence joins TRBV11-2 and TRBJ2-1, with D possibly being TRBD2 (6 bases). The CDR3 has 17 amino acids. Germline V gene lookup returns CDR1 SGHAT and CDR2 FQNNGV. The CDR3 sequence: CASSPRVREFLTVERFF. CDR3 bases: TGTGCCAGCAGCCCACGTGTACGGGAGTTTTTAACTGTGGAGCGGTTCTTC.

V gene TRBV6-5 combines with J gene TRBJ1-1; D perhaps matches TRBD1 (6 bases). The germline gives CDR1 MNHEY, CDR2 SVGAGI. The CDR3 consists of 13 residues. Trimming shortened V by 2 bases and J by 4 bases, and 8 bases separated the two germline ends. The CDR3 loop reads CASSYGQSTEAFF. The CDR3 coding sequence is TGTGCCAGCAGTTACGGACAGAGCACTGAAGCTTTCTTT.